The rows below give T cell receptor beta chains drawn from one sample of a study of shared clonotypes between healthy human individuals. Libraries were prepared by immunoSEQ multiplex PCR; TCRdb keeps only in-frame clonotypes and omits some of them. The data hold roughly 2,300,000 clones, with less than 95% observed a single time. Sequencing used naive CD4+ T cells from PBMCs. The receptors derive from a man between 18 and 29 years old in good health. Some clones in this sample may be carry-over from other donors' samples. CDR3s include the opening cysteine and the closing phenylalanine or tryptophan. D genes are given only for firm matches. Clone size appears in some rows only: once, few, many, or a class for an expanded clone.

once	TRBV7-3	NA	TRBJ2-3	14	CASSLQGKTDTQYF	TGTGCCAGCAGCTTACAGGGGAAGACAGATACGCAGTATTTT
NA	TRBV7-2	TRBD2	TRBJ2-2	18	CASSPQGGLAGGSGELFF	TGTGCCAGCAGCCCGCAGGGAGGACTAGCGGGAGGGTCGGGGGAGCTGTTTTTT
NA	TRBV4-1	TRBD2	TRBJ2-1	14	CASSQGGSYNEQFF	TGCGCCAGCAGCCAAGGCGGGAGTTACAATGAGCAGTTCTTC
NA	TRBV7-2	NA	TRBJ2-7	13	CASSFGRVGEQYF	TGTGCCAGCAGCTTCGGACGGGTGGGGGAGCAGTACTTC
NA	TRBV11-1	TRBD2	TRBJ2-4	19	CASSSSGASGVNTKNIQYF	TGTGCCAGCAGCTCTTCCGGCGCTAGCGGGGTTAACACCAAAAACATTCAGTACTTC
once	TRBV28	TRBD1	TRBJ2-7	13	CASIRDRVSEQYF	TGTGCCAGCATCCGGGACAGGGTTTCGGAGCAGTACTTC
NA	TRBV6-5	TRBD2	TRBJ2-7	16	CASSYSRLAGPYEQYF	TGTGCCAGCAGTTACTCTCGACTAGCGGGGCCCTACGAGCAGTACTTC
NA	TRBV5-1	NA	TRBJ1-3	15	CASSPARNSGNTIYF	TGCGCCAGCAGTCCGGCCAGAAACTCTGGAAACACCATATATTTT
once	TRBV29-1	NA	TRBJ1-2	13	CSVRGPSNYGYTF	TGCAGCGTTAGGGGACCATCTAACTATGGCTACACCTTC
NA	TRBV7-3	NA	TRBJ2-5	15	CASSLEGSGAETQYF	TGTGCCAGCAGCTTAGAGGGGAGTGGTGCGGAGACCCAGTACTTC
NA	TRBV6-5	NA	TRBJ2-7	13	CASSRTVGAEQYF	TGTGCCAGCAGCCGTACCGTGGGGGCCGAGCAGTACTTC
NA	TRBV7-6	NA	TRBJ2-1	13	CASSQGRANEQFF	TGTGCCAGCAGCCAAGGAAGGGCAAATGAGCAGTTCTTC
NA	TRBV4-2	TRBD1	TRBJ1-5	15	CASSREQGINQPQHF	TGTGCCAGCAGCCGGGAACAGGGGATCAATCAGCCCCAGCATTTT
NA	TRBV28	TRBD2	TRBJ2-7	15	CASSSRGRALDEQYF	TGTGCCAGCAGTTCGCGCGGGAGGGCCTTAGACGAGCAGTACTTC
NA	TRBV2	NA	TRBJ1-2	13	CASRIDRLYGYTF	TGTGCCAGCAGGATAGACAGGCTTTATGGCTACACCTTC
NA	TRBV29-1	TRBD1	TRBJ2-2	14	CSVERTGDTGELFF	TGCAGCGTTGAAAGGACAGGGGATACCGGGGAGCTGTTTTTT
NA	TRBV5-1	TRBD2	TRBJ2-2	17	CASSLAAGGPDTGELFF	TGCGCCAGCAGCTTGGCAGCGGGAGGGCCTGACACCGGGGAGCTGTTTTTT
once	TRBV12-5	NA	TRBJ2-1	15	CASGLGLANYNEQFF	TGTGCTAGTGGTTTGGGGCTAGCGAACTACAATGAGCAGTTCTTC
once	TRBV6-5	NA	TRBJ1-1	15	CASSYGKQLNTEAFF	TGTGCCAGCAGTTACGGGAAACAGTTGAACACTGAAGCTTTCTTT
once	TRBV5-1	NA	TRBJ1-5	15	CASSLEGAGNQPQHF	TGCGCCAGCAGCTTGGAAGGTGCGGGCAATCAGCCCCAGCATTTT
NA	TRBV5-1	TRBD1	TRBJ1-1	17	CASSLVGQSSGRDEAFF	TGCGCCAGCAGCTTGGTGGGACAGTCATCCGGGAGGGATGAAGCTTTCTTT
NA	TRBV2	NA	TRBJ2-7	13	CASSPLGAAEQYF	TGTGCCAGCAGCCCGCTGGGGGCTGCCGAGCAGTACTTC
NA	TRBV7-2	NA	TRBJ2-7	15	CASSPDSRGSYEQYF	TGTGCCAGCAGCCCGGACTCCCGGGGGTCCTACGAGCAGTACTTC
NA	TRBV4-3	NA	TRBJ1-6	14	CASSQVGGNSPLHF	TGCGCCAGCAGCCAAGTTGGGGGTAATTCACCCCTCCACTTT
NA	TRBV27	NA	TRBJ2-1	12	CASSPQLGEQFF	TGTGCCAGCAGTCCCCAACTGGGGGAGCAGTTCTTC
NA	TRBV18	NA	TRBJ2-5	13	CASSPKDQETQYF	TGTGCCAGCTCACCAAAAGATCAAGAGACCCAGTACTTC
NA	TRBV9	NA	TRBJ2-6	18	CASSARQAESKGANVLTF	TGTGCCAGCAGCGCAAGACAGGCAGAATCAAAAGGGGCCAACGTCCTGACTTTC
once	TRBV28	NA	TRBJ2-1	13	CASSRDLANEQFF	TGTGCCAGCAGTCGAGACTTAGCCAATGAGCAGTTCTTC
few	TRBV5-1	NA	TRBJ1-1	14	CASKTMLGDTEAFF	TGCGCCAGCAAGACCATGTTAGGAGACACTGAAGCTTTCTTT
NA	TRBV5-1	NA	TRBJ2-1	15	CASSKSGTSYNEQFF	TGCGCCAGCAGCAAATCCGGGACATCCTACAATGAGCAGTTCTTC
NA	TRBV19	TRBD2	TRBJ2-1	18	CASSITLAVFPGHNEQFF	TGTGCCAGTAGTATAACGCTAGCGGTTTTTCCTGGGCACAATGAGCAGTTCTTC
NA	TRBV7-9	TRBD1	TRBJ2-7	16	CASSSRRGQESYEQYF	TGTGCCAGCAGCTCAAGACGGGGACAGGAGTCCTACGAGCAGTACTTC
NA	TRBV6-1	TRBD2	TRBJ2-5	15	CASSAGTNDQETQYF	TGTGCCAGCAGTGCTGGGACTAACGACCAAGAGACCCAGTACTTC
NA	TRBV27	NA	TRBJ2-5	16	CASSPRSRGDWETQYF	TGTGCCAGCAGTCCCAGGTCCAGGGGGGATTGGGAGACCCAGTACTTC
NA	TRBV9	NA	TRBJ2-3	14	CASSVDSHTDTQYF	TGTGCCAGCAGCGTAGACAGCCACACAGATACGCAGTATTTT
NA	TRBV4-1	NA	TRBJ1-3	17	CASTPGLRTNSGNTIYF	TGCGCCAGCACCCCTGGGCTCCGGACCAACTCTGGAAACACCATATATTTT
NA	TRBV18	NA	TRBJ1-1	14	CASSPRGSFREAFF	TGTGCCAGCTCACCACGGGGGTCTTTTAGGGAAGCTTTCTTT
NA	TRBV30	TRBD2	TRBJ2-7	14	CAWEVSLGRGEQYF	TGTGCCTGGGAGGTTTCACTTGGGAGGGGCGAGCAGTACTTC
NA	TRBV6-1	TRBD1	TRBJ1-2	14	CASSLTGGVYGYTF	TGTGCCAGCAGTCTCACAGGGGGCGTCTATGGCTACACCTTC
NA	TRBV27	NA	TRBJ2-3	18	CASSFTPADVSSTDTQYF	TGTGCCAGCAGTTTTACCCCCGCGGACGTTTCTAGCACAGATACGCAGTATTTT
NA	TRBV11-1	NA	TRBJ2-2	15	CASSSSDRNTGELFF	TGTGCCAGCAGCTCATCAGACAGGAACACCGGGGAGCTGTTTTTT
NA	TRBV2	TRBD1	TRBJ2-7	15	CASSEALIQGAQQYF	TGTGCCAGCAGTGAAGCCTTGATTCAGGGGGCCCAGCAGTACTTC
NA	TRBV19	TRBD2	TRBJ2-1	14	CASSGWTSYNEQFF	TGTGCCAGTAGTGGCTGGACTAGCTACAATGAGCAGTTCTTC
NA	TRBV10-1	TRBD1	TRBJ2-3	14	CASSGQECTDTQYF	TGCGCCAGCTCAGGACAGGAATGCACAGATACGCAGTATTTT
NA	TRBV7-6	TRBD1	TRBJ2-1	15	CASSYGQGVYNEQFF	TGTGCCAGCAGCTACGGACAGGGGGTCTACAATGAGCAGTTCTTC
NA	TRBV15	NA	TRBJ1-6	16	CATSRGGRGINSPLHF	TGTGCCACCAGCAGAGGAGGTCGGGGGATTAATTCACCCCTCCACTTT
few	TRBV5-1	NA	TRBJ1-1	13	CASSGRWGTEAFF	TGCGCCAGCTCCGGTAGGTGGGGCACTGAAGCTTTCTTT
NA	TRBV5-5	TRBD2	TRBJ2-1	16	CASSTTGTSGRNEQFF	TGTGCCAGCAGCACCACCGGGACTAGCGGGAGGAATGAGCAGTTCTTC
NA	TRBV6-7	NA	TRBJ2-3	14	CASSYPLRGDTQYF	TGTGCCAGCAGTTACCCCCTCCGAGGAGATACGCAGTATTTT
once	TRBV7-9	NA	TRBJ2-1	14	CASSARVSNNEQFF	TGTGCCAGCAGCGCCCGGGTTAGCAACAATGAGCAGTTCTTC
NA	TRBV6-5	TRBD2	TRBJ2-5	16	CASSYVWTSSQETQYF	TGTGCCAGCAGTTACGTCTGGACTAGCAGCCAAGAGACCCAGTACTTC